Listed below are T cell receptor beta chains from one sample, sequenced in a study of cytomegalovirus exposure and HLA in healthy donors. Only in-frame clones appear in the TCRdb table, and some are missing; sequencing was by immunoSEQ multiplex PCR. This repertoire shows 60,000 to 95,000 clones, around 80% found once; its top ten account for about 20%. The source material was PBMCs. These receptors came from a man between 65 and 85 years old in good health and CMV-seropositive. CDR3s include the opening cysteine and the closing phenylalanine or tryptophan. The order of the fields is clone size, V gene, J gene, D gene, CDR3 protein, CDR3 DNA. The D gene is left open where the match is weak. Size is stated for part of the rows, as once, few or many counts, or as a class when the clone is expanded.

NA	TRBV5-1	TRBJ1-2	NA	CASSGDFYGYTF	TGCGCCAGCAGCGGAGACTTCTATGGCTACACCTTC
NA	TRBV9	TRBJ2-1	NA	CASDQGAGVYNEQFF	TGTGCCAGCGACCAGGGGGCGGGGGTCTACAATGAGCAGTTCTTC
NA	TRBV7-9	TRBJ1-1	TRBD1	CSSSLQGDTEAFF	TGTTCCAGCAGCCTACAGGGGGACACTGAAGCTTTCTTT
NA	TRBV10-3	TRBJ2-1	TRBD1	CAISEGTGGDEQFF	TGTGCCATCAGTGAGGGGACAGGGGGGGATGAGCAGTTCTTC
NA	TRBV5-1	TRBJ2-3	NA	CASSPTGGEDTQYF	TGCGCCAGCAGCCCTACCGGGGGAGAGGATACGCAGTATTTT
NA	TRBV18	TRBJ1-1	TRBD1	CASSPGQGPNTEAFF	TGTGCCAGCTCACCCGGACAGGGACCAAACACTGAAGCTTTCTTT
NA	TRBV4-3	TRBJ2-3	NA	CASSLSGGWTDTQYF	TGCGCCAGCAGCCTCTCGGGGGGCTGGACAGATACGCAGTATTTT
NA	TRBV7-3	TRBJ2-2	NA	CASSLTPGIGELFF	TGTGCCAGCAGCTTAACGCCTGGCATCGGGGAGCTGTTTTTT
NA	TRBV18	TRBJ2-3	NA	CASSPPLSTDTQYF	TGTGCCAGCTCACCACCGTTAAGCACAGATACGCAGTATTTT
once	TRBV7-2	TRBJ1-5	TRBD1	CASSFDRGQPQHF	TGTGCCAGCAGCTTCGACAGGGGTCAGCCCCAGCATTTT
few	TRBV10-3	TRBJ2-1	NA	CAISEGLGGDYNEQFF	TGTGCCATCAGTGAGGGGCTAGGGGGAGACTACAATGAGCAGTTCTTC
NA	TRBV7-9	TRBJ2-7	NA	CASSSQGYEQYF	TGTGCCAGCAGCTCACAGGGCTACGAGCAGTACTTC
once	TRBV7-6	TRBJ2-7	TRBD1	CASSLVGDRGRDEQYF	TGTGCCAGCAGCTTAGTTGGGGACAGGGGTAGGGACGAGCAGTACTTC
NA	TRBV5-1	TRBJ2-7	NA	CASSLDRTYEQYF	TGCGCCAGCAGCTTGGACAGGACCTACGAGCAGTACTTC
NA	TRBV4-1	TRBJ2-7	NA	CASSQVGGANSYEQYF	TGCGCCAGCAGCCAAGTGGGGGGGGCGAACTCCTACGAGCAGTACTTC
NA	TRBV27	TRBJ1-1	TRBD1	CASSSIIQGTEAFF	TGTGCCAGCAGTTCGATCATACAGGGGACTGAAGCTTTCTTT
once	TRBV5-4	TRBJ1-2	NA	CASSRFTGNYGYTF	TGTGCCAGCAGCCGATTCACAGGGAACTATGGCTACACCTTC
NA	TRBV6-1	TRBJ2-1	TRBD2	CASSLGLAGSNEQFF	TGTGCCAGCAGCCTGGGACTAGCGGGGAGCAATGAGCAGTTCTTC
NA	TRBV29-1	TRBJ2-7	TRBD1	CSGNRGGEQYF	TGCAGCGGAAACAGGGGCGGCGAGCAGTACTTC
NA	TRBV7-9	TRBJ1-4	NA	CASSRPLGGEKLFF	TGTGCCAGCAGCCGGCCTCTCGGGGGTGAAAAACTGTTTTTT
NA	TRBV7-6	TRBJ2-5	TRBD2	CASSLATSGGQETQYF	TGTGCCAGCAGCCTCGCTACTAGCGGGGGTCAAGAGACCCAGTACTTC
NA	TRBV7-2	TRBJ1-2	NA	CASSLAENYGYTF	TGTGCCAGCAGCTTAGCAGAGAACTATGGCTACACCTTC
NA	TRBV5-1	TRBJ1-1	TRBD1	CASSPGVAGQGPFF	TGCGCCAGCAGCCCGGGAGTGGCGGGACAGGGGCCTTTCTTT
once	TRBV6-5	TRBJ2-7	NA	CASSYLGHSPHEQYF	TGTGCCAGCAGTTACCTCGGACATTCCCCTCACGAGCAGTACTTC
NA	TRBV6-5	TRBJ2-7	NA	CASSGDMASHEQYF	TGTGCCAGCAGTGGGGACATGGCTAGCCACGAGCAGTACTTC
NA	TRBV10-3	TRBJ1-3	NA	CAISRDTPSLGNTIYF	TGTGCCATCAGTCGGGACACACCCTCGCTAGGAAACACCATATATTTT
NA	TRBV5-4	TRBJ1-1	NA	CASQRNMNTEAFF	TGTGCCTCCCAGCGGAACATGAACACTGAAGCTTTCTTT
NA	TRBV4-1	TRBJ2-7	TRBD2	CASSQAAGAGEQYF	TGCGCCAGCAGCCAAGCAGCGGGAGCGGGCGAGCAGTACTTC
NA	TRBV5-6	TRBJ2-2	NA	CASSLMRGFNTGELFF	TGTGCCAGCAGCTTGATGAGGGGGTTTAACACCGGGGAGCTGTTTTTT
NA	TRBV18	TRBJ1-4	TRBD1	CASSTGQGNEKLFF	TGTGCCAGCTCAACTGGACAGGGGAATGAAAAACTGTTTTTT
NA	TRBV29-1	TRBJ2-2	TRBD1	CSVVAAGTANTGELFF	TGCAGCGTTGTAGCCGCCGGGACAGCGAACACCGGGGAGCTGTTTTTT
NA	TRBV7-3	TRBJ2-7	NA	CASSLGTDSRQYF	TGTGCCAGCAGCTTAGGAACCGACTCGAGGCAGTACTTC
NA	TRBV7-6	TRBJ1-4	NA	CASSLGQGREKLFF	TGTGCCAGCAGCCTAGGTCAGGGAAGGGAAAAACTGTTTTTT
once	TRBV2	TRBJ2-2	NA	CASRPGRSTGELFF	TGTGCCAGCAGACCCGGCAGGTCCACCGGGGAGCTGTTTTTT
NA	TRBV7-9	TRBJ2-2	NA	CASSTGDTGELFF	TGTGCCAGCAGCACCGGGGACACCGGGGAGCTGTTTTTT
NA	TRBV4-1	TRBJ2-5	NA	CASSQVSRETQYF	TGCGCCAGCAGCCAAGTCTCGCGGGAGACCCAGTACTTC
NA	TRBV29-1	TRBJ2-7	NA	CSVWAGQVGYEQYF	TGCAGCGTTTGGGCCGGTCAGGTAGGATACGAGCAGTACTTC
NA	TRBV28	TRBJ1-2	NA	CASSSRTANYGYTF	TGTGCCAGCAGTTCCCGGACTGCTAACTATGGCTACACCTTC
NA	TRBV20-1	TRBJ1-1	NA	CSASVRSGAFF	TGCAGTGCTAGCGTCAGGTCAGGAGCTTTCTTT
NA	TRBV5-6	TRBJ2-5	TRBD1	CASSLVGTAQETQYF	TGTGCCAGCAGCTTGGTTGGGACAGCCCAAGAGACCCAGTACTTC
NA	TRBV27	TRBJ2-3	NA	CASSSPGIYTDTQYF	TGTGCCAGCAGTTCGCCGGGAATTTACACAGATACGCAGTATTTT
NA	TRBV9	TRBJ2-1	NA	CASSVAPTSPNEQFF	TGTGCCAGCAGCGTAGCTCCGACTAGTCCCAATGAGCAGTTCTTC
few	TRBV6-1	TRBJ1-2	TRBD1	CASRTDREDYGYTF	TGTGCCAGCCGGACGGACAGGGAGGACTATGGCTACACCTTC
NA	TRBV5-1	TRBJ1-4	NA	CASSLNRGEKLFF	TGCGCCAGCAGCCTTAACCGGGGAGAAAAACTGTTTTTT
NA	TRBV4-3	TRBJ2-7	NA	CASSQAIGGYEQYF	TGCGCCAGCAGCCAGGCGATAGGGGGCTACGAGCAGTACTTC
NA	TRBV7-2	TRBJ1-1	NA	CASSLAEGQTAEAFF	TGTGCCAGCAGCTTAGCAGAAGGACAGACCGCCGAAGCTTTCTTT
NA	TRBV11-2	TRBJ2-5	TRBD2	CASSSRTSGKETQYF	TGTGCCAGCAGCTCTAGGACTAGCGGAAAAGAGACCCAGTACTTC
NA	TRBV28	TRBJ2-5	NA	CASSLTRETQYF	TGTGCCAGCAGTTTGACTAGGGAGACCCAGTACTTC
NA	TRBV29-1	TRBJ2-5	NA	CSVEDGSKETQYF	TGCAGCGTTGAAGATGGCAGTAAAGAGACCCAGTACTTC
NA	TRBV2	TRBJ2-2	NA	CASQVRSREGGELFF	TGTGCCAGCCAGGTCCGGTCGCGGGAAGGCGGGGAGCTGTTTTTT